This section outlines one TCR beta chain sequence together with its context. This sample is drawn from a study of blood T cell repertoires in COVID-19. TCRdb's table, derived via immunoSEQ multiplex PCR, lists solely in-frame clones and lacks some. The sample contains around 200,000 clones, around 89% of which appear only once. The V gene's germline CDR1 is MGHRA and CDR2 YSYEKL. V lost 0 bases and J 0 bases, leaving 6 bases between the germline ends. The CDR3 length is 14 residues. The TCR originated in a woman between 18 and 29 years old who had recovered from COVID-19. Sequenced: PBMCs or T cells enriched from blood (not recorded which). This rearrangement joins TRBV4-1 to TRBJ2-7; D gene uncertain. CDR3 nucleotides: TGCGCCAGCAGCCAAGAGAGGAGCTCCTACGAGCAGTACTTC. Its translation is CASSQERSSYEQYF.